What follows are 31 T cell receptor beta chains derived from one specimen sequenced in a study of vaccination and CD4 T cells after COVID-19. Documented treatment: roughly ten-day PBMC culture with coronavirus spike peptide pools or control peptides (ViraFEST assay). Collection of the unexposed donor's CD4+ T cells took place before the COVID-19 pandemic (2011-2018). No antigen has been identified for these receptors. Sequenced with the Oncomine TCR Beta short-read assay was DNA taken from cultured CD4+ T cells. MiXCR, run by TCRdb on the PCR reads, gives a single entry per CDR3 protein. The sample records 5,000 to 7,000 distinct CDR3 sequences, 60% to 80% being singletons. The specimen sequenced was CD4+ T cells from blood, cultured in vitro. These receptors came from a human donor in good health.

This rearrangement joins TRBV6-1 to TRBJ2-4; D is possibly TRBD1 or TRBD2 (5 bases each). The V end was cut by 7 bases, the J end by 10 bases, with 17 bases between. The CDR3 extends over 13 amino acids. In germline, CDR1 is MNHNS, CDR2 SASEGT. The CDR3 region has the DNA TGTGCCAGCACCGTGGGACCGATAGGGATTCAGTACTTC. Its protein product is CASTVGPIGIQYF.

In DNA form, the CDR3 reads TGTGCCAGCAGTTTAAGCAGAGCGAGGACTGAAGCTTTCTTT. This sequence encodes CASSLSRARTEAFF. The V gene is TRBV12-3 or TRBV12-4, the J gene TRBJ1-1; no clear D gene. The ends were cut back, 2 bases at V and 5 bases at J, with 12 bases in the middle. This CDR3 is built from 14 residues.

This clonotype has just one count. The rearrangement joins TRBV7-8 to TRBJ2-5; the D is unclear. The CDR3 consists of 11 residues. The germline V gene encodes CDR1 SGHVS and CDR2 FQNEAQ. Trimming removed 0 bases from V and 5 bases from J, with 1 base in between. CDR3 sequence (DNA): TGTGCCAGCAGCTTAGCGGAGACCCAGTACTTC. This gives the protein CASSLAETQYF.

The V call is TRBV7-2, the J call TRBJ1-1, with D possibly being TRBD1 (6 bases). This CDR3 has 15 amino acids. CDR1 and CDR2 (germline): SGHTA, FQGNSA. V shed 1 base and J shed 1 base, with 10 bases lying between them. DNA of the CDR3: TGTGCCAGCAGCTTAGAAGGGGGGGCGAACACTGAAGCTTTCTTT. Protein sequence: CASSLEGGANTEAFF.

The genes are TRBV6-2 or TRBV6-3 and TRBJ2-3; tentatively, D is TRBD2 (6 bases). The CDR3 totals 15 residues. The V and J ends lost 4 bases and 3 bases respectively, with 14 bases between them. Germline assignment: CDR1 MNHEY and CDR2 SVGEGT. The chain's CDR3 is CASSFPAGYTDTQYF. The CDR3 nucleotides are TGTGCCAGCAGTTTTCCGGCGGGGTATACAGATACGCAGTATTTT.

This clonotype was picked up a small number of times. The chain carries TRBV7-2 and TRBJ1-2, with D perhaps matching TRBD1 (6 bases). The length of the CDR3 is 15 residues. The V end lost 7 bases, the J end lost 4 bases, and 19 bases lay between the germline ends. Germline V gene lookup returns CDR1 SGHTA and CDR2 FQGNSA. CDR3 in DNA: TGTGCCAGCACTCCGGATACGGGGGCGGGCTATGGCTACACCTTC. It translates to CASTPDTGAGYGYTF.

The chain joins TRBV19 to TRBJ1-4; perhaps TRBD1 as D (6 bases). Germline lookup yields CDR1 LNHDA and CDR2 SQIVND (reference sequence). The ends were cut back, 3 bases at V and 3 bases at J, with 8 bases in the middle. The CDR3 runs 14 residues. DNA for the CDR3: TGTGCCAGTAGTATGCCAGGGGCTAATGAAAAACTGTTTTTT. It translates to CASSMPGANEKLFF. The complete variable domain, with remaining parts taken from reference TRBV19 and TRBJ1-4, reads DGGITQSPKYLFRKEGQNVTLSCEQNLNHDAMYWYRQDPGQGLRLIYYSQIVNDFQKGDIAEGYSVSREKKESFPLTVTSAQKNPTAFYLCASSMPGANEKLFFGSGTQLSVL.

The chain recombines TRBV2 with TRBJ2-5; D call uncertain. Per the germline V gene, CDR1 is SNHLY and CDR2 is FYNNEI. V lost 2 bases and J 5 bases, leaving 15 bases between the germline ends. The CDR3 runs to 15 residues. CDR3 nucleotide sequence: TGTGCCAGCAGTGAACTAGGCGAAAGTGGGGAGACCCAGTACTTC. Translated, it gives CASSELGESGETQYF.

The chain's CDR3 is CSAVTGYSNQPQHF. DNA for the CDR3: TGCAGTGCCGTGACAGGGTATAGCAATCAGCCCCAGCATTTT. The chain joins TRBV20-1 to TRBJ1-5, with 7 bases that match TRBD1. J lost 0 bases, V lost 6 bases, and 5 bases had no gene match. This CDR3 has 14 residues. Germline V gene sequence: CDR1 DFQATT, CDR2 SNEGSKA (reference sequence).

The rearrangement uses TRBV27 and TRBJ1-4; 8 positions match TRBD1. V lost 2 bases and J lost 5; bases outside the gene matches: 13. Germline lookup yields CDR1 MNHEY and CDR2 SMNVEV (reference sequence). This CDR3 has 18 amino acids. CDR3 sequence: CASSLRPPLDRGNEKLFF. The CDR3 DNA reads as TGTGCCAGCAGTTTAAGGCCCCCTCTCGACAGGGGAAATGAAAAACTGTTTTTT.

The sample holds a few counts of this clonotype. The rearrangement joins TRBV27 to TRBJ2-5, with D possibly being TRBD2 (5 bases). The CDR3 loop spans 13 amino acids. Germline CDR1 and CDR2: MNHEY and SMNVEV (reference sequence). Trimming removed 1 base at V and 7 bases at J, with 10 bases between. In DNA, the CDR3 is TGTGCCAGCAGTTTATGGGGTGGAGGGACCCAGTACTTC. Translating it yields CASSLWGGGTQYF.

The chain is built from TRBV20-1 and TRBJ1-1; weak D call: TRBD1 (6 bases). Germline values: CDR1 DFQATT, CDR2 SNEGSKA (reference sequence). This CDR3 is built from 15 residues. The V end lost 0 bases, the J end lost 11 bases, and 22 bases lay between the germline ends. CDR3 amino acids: CSARDQRGASIRAFF. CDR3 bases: TGCAGTGCTAGAGATCAAAGGGGGGCCTCCATCCGGGCTTTCTTT.

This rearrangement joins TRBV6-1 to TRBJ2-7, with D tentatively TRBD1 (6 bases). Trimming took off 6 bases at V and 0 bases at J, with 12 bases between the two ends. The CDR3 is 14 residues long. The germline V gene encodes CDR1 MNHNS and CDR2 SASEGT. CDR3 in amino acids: CASRWGHSSYEQYF. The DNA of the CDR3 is TGTGCCAGCAGATGGGGACACAGCTCCTACGAGCAGTACTTC.

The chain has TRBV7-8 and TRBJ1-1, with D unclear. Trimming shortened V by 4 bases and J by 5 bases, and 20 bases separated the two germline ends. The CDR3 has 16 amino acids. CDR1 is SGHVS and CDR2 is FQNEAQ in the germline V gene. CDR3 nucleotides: TGTGCCAGCAGCTCGTCATCGGGGATCCTCCGGACTGAAGCTTTCTTT. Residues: CASSSSSGILRTEAFF.

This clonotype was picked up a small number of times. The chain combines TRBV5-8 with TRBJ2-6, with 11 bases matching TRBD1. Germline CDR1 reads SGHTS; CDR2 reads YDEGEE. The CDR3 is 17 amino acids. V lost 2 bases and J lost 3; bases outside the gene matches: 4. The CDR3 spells CASSLGQGADGANVLTF. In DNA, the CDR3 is TGTGCCAGCAGCTTAGGACAGGGGGCAGATGGGGCCAACGTCCTGACTTTC.

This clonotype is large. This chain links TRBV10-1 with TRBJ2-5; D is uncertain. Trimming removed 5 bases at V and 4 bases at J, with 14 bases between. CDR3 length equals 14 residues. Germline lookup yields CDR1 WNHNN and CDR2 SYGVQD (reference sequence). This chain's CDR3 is CASSPGVRRETQYF. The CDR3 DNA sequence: TGCGCCAGCAGTCCAGGCGTCCGCCGAGAGACCCAGTACTTC.

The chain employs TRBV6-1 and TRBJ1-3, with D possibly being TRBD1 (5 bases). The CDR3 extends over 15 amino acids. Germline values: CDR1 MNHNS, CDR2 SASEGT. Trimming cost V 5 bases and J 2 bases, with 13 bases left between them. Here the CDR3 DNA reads TGTGCCAGCAGTACGGGGGGGGTCCCTGGAAACACCATATATTTT. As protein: CASSTGGVPGNTIYF.

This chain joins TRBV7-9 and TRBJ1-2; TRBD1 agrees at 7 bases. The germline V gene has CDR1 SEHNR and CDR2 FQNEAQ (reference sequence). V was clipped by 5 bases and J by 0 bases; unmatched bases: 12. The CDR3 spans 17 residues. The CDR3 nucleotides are TGTGCCAGCAGCCTGCTCCAGACAGGGTCTCCTAACTATGGCTACACCTTC. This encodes CASSLLQTGSPNYGYTF.

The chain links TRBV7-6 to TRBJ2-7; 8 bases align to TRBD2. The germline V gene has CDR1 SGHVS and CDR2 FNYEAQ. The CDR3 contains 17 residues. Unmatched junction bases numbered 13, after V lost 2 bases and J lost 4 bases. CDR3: CASSLSLSGKVGYEQYF. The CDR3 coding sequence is TGTGCCAGCAGCTTATCGCTTAGCGGGAAGGTGGGTTACGAGCAGTACTTC.

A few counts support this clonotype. CDR3 amino acids: CAWSVRGGLGYTF. In DNA, the CDR3 is TGTGCCTGGAGTGTAAGAGGGGGCCTTGGCTACACCTTC. The chain has TRBV30 and TRBJ1-2, with 7 bases matching TRBD1. Germline trimming cut 0 bases from V and 7 bases from J; bases unmatched to any gene: 5. This CDR3 contains 13 residues. Germline CDR1 is GTSNPN and CDR2 is SVGIG (reference sequence).

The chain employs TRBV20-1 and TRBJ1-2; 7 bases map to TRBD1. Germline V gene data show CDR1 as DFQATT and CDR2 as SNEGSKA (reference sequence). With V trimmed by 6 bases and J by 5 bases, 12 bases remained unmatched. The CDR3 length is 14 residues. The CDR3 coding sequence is TGCAGTGCCATCTACCGGGACAGCTCATATGGCTACACCTTC. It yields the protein CSAIYRDSSYGYTF.

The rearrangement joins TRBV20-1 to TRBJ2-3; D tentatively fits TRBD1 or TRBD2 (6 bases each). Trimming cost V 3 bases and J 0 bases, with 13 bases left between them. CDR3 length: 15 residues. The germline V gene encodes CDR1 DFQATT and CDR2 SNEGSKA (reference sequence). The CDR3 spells CSASPLGGSTDTQYF. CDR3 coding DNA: TGCAGTGCTAGTCCTCTGGGGGGCAGCACAGATACGCAGTATTTT.

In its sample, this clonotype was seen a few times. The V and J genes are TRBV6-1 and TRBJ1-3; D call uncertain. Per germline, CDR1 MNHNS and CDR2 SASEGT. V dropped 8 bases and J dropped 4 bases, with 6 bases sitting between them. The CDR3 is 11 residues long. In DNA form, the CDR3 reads TGTGCCAGCTCGTTCGGAAACACCATATATTTT. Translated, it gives CASSFGNTIYF.

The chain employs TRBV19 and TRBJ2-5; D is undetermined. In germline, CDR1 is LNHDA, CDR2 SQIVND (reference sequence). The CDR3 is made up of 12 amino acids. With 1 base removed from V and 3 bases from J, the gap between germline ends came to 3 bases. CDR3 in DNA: TGTGCCAGTAGTATAGGGGAAGAGACCCAGTACTTC. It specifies CASSIGEETQYF. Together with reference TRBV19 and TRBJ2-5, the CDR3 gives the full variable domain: DGGITQSPKYLFRKEGQNVTLSCEQNLNHDAMYWYRQDPGQGLRLIYYSQIVNDFQKGDIAEGYSVSREKKESFPLTVTSAQKNPTAFYLCASSIGEETQYFGPGTRLLVL.

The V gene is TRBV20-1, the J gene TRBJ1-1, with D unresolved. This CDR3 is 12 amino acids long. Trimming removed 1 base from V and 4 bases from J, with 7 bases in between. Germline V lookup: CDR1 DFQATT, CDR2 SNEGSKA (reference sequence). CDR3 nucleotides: TGCAGTGCTAGAGCCCCAGGCACTGAAGCTTTCTTT. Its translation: CSARAPGTEAFF.

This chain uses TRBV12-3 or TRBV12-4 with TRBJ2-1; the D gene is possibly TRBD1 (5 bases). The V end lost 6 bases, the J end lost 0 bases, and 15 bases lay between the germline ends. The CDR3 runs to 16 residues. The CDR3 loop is CASRHQGDSSYNEQFF. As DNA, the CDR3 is TGTGCCAGCAGGCACCAGGGCGATAGCTCCTACAATGAGCAGTTCTTC.

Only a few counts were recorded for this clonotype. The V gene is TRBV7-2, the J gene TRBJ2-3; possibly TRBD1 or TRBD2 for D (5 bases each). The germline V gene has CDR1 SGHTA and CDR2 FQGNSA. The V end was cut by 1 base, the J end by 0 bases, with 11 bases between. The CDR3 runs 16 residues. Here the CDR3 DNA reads TGTGCCAGCAGCTTAGTGGGGGATACTAGCACAGATACGCAGTATTTT. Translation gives CASSLVGDTSTDTQYF.

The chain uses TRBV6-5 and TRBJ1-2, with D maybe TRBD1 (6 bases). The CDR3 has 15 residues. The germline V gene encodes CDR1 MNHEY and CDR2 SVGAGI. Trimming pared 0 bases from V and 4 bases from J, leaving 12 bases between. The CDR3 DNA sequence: TGTGCCAGCAGTTACTCTCCAGGGGTTGCCTATGGCTACACCTTC. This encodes CASSYSPGVAYGYTF.

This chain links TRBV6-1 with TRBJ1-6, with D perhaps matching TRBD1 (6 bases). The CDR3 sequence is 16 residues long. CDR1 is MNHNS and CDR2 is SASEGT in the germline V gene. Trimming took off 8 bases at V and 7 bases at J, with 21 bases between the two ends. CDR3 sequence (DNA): TGTGCCAGCTCTAAAAAAGGGGGGGCTAAGAATTCACCCCTCCACTTT. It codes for CASSKKGGAKNSPLHF.

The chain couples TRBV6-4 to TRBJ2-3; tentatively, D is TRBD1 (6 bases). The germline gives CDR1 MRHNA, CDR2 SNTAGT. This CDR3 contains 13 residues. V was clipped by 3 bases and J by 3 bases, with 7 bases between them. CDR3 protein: CASSETGTDTQYF. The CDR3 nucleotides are TGTGCCAGCAGTGAAACAGGGACAGATACGCAGTATTTT.

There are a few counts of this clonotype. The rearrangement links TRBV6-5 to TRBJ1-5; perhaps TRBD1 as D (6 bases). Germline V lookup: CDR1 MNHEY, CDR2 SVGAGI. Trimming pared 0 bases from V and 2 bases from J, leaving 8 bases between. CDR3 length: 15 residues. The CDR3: CASSYSGAGNQPQHF. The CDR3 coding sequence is TGTGCCAGCAGTTACTCGGGGGCAGGCAATCAGCCCCAGCATTTT.